One and the same sample provided the 2 T cell receptor beta chains below, sequenced in a study of blood T cells in healthy people across ages. Then a second PCR, running roughly 7 to 11 cycles, was carried out with a sample-barcoded 5' primer and a J-beta primer mix. TCRdb analysed the 5' RACE reads with MiXCR anew, one entry per CDR3 protein. Altogether more than 650,000 distinct CDR3 sequences are present, 22% being singletons, with the ten largest covering 22%. Sequenced input: blood. These receptor sequences come from a man aged 65 to 79 in good health.

This clonotype was counted only a few times. This chain joins TRBV7-6 and TRBJ1-1; 9 nucleotides align to TRBD1. Trimming took 4 bases from V and 4 from J; bases not matched to a gene: 10. There are 16 residues in the CDR3. CDR1 is SGHVS, CDR2 FNYEAQ, per germline. The CDR3 loop is CASSSEIQGAGTEAFF. CDR3 nucleotide sequence: TGTGCCAGCAGCTCAGAAATACAGGGGGCCGGCACTGAAGCTTTCTTT.

The chain has TRBV29-1 and TRBJ1-2, with D unclear. This CDR3 contains 17 residues. The V end was cut by 4 bases, the J end by 8 bases, with 29 bases between. CDR1 is SQVTM, CDR2 ANQGSEA, per germline. The CDR3 nucleotides read TGCAGCGTTGCGGGCCCTCAGGATCGCACACCACCCGGCGGCTACACCTTC. As protein: CSVAGPQDRTPPGGYTF.